This T cell receptor (beta chain) was documented in a study of Graves' ophthalmopathy and Graves' hyperthyroidism. Study observations and caveats: Cross-validated, the 13-signature model showed 87.88%/81.08% sensitivity/specificity, and 80%/75% in the test set.

Amplified material comprised TCR beta CDR3 regions derived from RNA transcripts. HTBI primers served in a first-round RT-PCR, which a second-round multiplex PCR followed. In TCRdb, the multiplex PCR reads were re-called with MiXCR into one record per CDR3 protein. The table has about 180,000 distinct CDR3 sequences, approximately 38% seen once; the top ten hold around 5.5%. In the case of this clonotype: The target antigen is unknown.

The material sequenced was peripheral blood. This TCR was recovered from a woman aged 35 to 49 with Graves' ophthalmopathy.

The CDR3 spells CASSRTGVPQETQYF. DNA of the CDR3: TGTGCCAGCAGTAGGACAGGGGTTCCGCAAGAGACCCAGTACTTC. This rearrangement joins TRBV6-2 or TRBV6-3 to TRBJ2-5; 9 bases agree with TRBD1. V dropped 5 bases and J dropped 2; count of bases not matched to a gene: 6. The CDR3 runs to 15 residues. Germline values: CDR1 MNHEY, CDR2 SVGEGT.